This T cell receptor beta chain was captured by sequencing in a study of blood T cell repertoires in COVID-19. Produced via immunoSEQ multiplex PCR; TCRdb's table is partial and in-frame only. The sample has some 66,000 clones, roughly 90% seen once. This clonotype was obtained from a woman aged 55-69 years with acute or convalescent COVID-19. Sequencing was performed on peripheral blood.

The CDR3 protein is CAWSKLAGRVGTQYF. In DNA form, the CDR3 reads TGTGCCTGGAGCAAACTAGCGGGGAGGGTCGGGACCCAGTACTTC. The chain employs TRBV30 and TRBJ2-5; 10 positions agree with TRBD2. This CDR3 comprises 15 residues. Trimming took 3 bases from V and 7 from J; bases not matched to a gene: 11. Germline V gene lookup returns CDR1 GTSNPN and CDR2 SVGIG (reference sequence).